Each of the 22 T cell receptor beta chains below was sequenced from the same sample in a study of naive and memory T cell subsets. Both TRBC1 and TRBC2 were covered by a beta constant-region primer of two equimolar oligonucleotides. Nested alpha and beta constant-region primers with the SP2 primer drove four PCR rounds on ligated cDNA. TCRdb fed the UMI-ligation and nested PCR reads into MiXCR, producing one record per CDR3 protein. This sample has more than 95,000 distinct CDR3 sequences, with about 14% found just once. No antigen is known for these receptors. Overall study findings and caveats: A few larger clonotypes appeared in naive repertoires, especially CD8, possibly memory cells re-expressing CD45RA.

Source material: naive CD8+ T cells from blood. All receptors come from a human donor in good health.

The gene calls are TRBV5-1 and TRBJ2-5; D is perhaps TRBD2 (5 bases). The CDR3 spans 16 residues. CDR1 and CDR2 (germline): SGHRS, YFSETQ. The V and J ends lost 0 bases and 5 bases respectively, with 17 bases between them. The CDR3 sequence: CASSLVGSPWEETQYF. The CDR3, as DNA: TGCGCCAGCAGCTTGGTCGGCTCCCCTTGGGAGGAGACCCAGTACTTC. The full variable domain, in which reference TRBV5-1 and TRBJ2-5 provide the parts outside the CDR3, is KAGVTQTPRYLIKTRGQQVTLSCSPISGHRSVSWYQQTPGQGLQFLFEYFSETQRNKGNFPGRFSGRQFSNSRSEMNVSTLELGDSALYLCASSLVGSPWEETQYFGPGTRLLVL.

This clonotype showed up just a few times. This chain uses TRBV4-3 with TRBJ2-3, with 9 bases matching TRBD2. CDR1 and CDR2 from the germline V gene are LGHNA and YSLEER. V lost 0 bases, J lost 3 bases, and 4 bases stayed unmatched. This CDR3 contains 16 residues. DNA for the CDR3: TGCGCCAGCAGCCAAGACACTAGCGGGCCAACAGATACGCAGTATTTT. It specifies CASSQDTSGPTDTQYF.

The chain couples TRBV10-3 to TRBJ1-5; weak D call: TRBD1 (5 bases). The germline V and J ends were trimmed by 8 bases and 7 bases, with 18 bases remaining between them. Germline assignment: CDR1 ENHRY and CDR2 SYGVKD. The CDR3 has 14 residues. The CDR3 DNA sequence: TGTGCCATCGGCTCAGGGACGGAGTGGCAGCCCCAGCATTTT. Translating it yields CAIGSGTEWQPQHF.

This clonotype was seen more than once but under ten times. This chain links TRBV29-1 with TRBJ2-4, with D possibly being TRBD1 or TRBD2 (5 bases each). CDR3 length: 15 residues. The V end lost 1 base, the J end lost 5 bases, and 15 bases lay between the germline ends. CDR1 and CDR2 (germline): SQVTM, ANQGSEA. In DNA form, the CDR3 reads TGCAGCGTTGAAGGCCCGAAAAGAGGGGAAAACATTCAGTACTTC. This codes for CSVEGPKRGENIQYF.

The chain employs TRBV5-5 and TRBJ2-7; possible D gene TRBD1, 6 bases. The CDR3 extends over 15 amino acids. V lost 0 bases and J 6 bases, leaving 16 bases between the germline ends. Germline V gene sequence: CDR1 SGHKS, CDR2 YYEKEE (reference sequence). This CDR3 reads CASSLETGGRGEQYF. CDR3 nucleotide sequence: TGTGCCAGCAGCTTGGAGACAGGTGGAAGAGGCGAGCAGTACTTC.

In this sample, this clonotype turned up many times. V usage is TRBV12-3 or TRBV12-4 and J usage is TRBJ1-2, with D possibly matching TRBD1 (5 bases). This CDR3 has 11 residues. Trimming cost V 5 bases and J 4 bases, with 5 bases left between them. The CDR3 DNA reads as TGTGCCAGCAGTGGGACCTATGGCTACACCTTC. Translating gives CASSGTYGYTF.

The table lists this clonotype with many counts. This chain uses TRBV18 with TRBJ2-3; TRBD2 matches at 9 bases. The CDR3 extends over 16 amino acids. Germline values: CDR1 KGHSH, CDR2 LQKENI. Trimming at V came to 2 bases and at J to 0 bases, leaving 3 bases not matched to a gene. This chain's CDR3 is CASSPATSGSTDTQYF. CDR3 DNA sequence: TGTGCCAGCTCACCAGCAACTAGCGGGAGCACAGATACGCAGTATTTT. The full variable domain, with the rest looked up from reference TRBV18 and TRBJ2-3, is NAGVMQNPRHLVRRRGQEARLRCSPMKGHSHVYWYRQLPEEGLKFMVYLQKENIIDESGMPKERFSAEFPKEGPSILRIQQVVRGDSAAYFCASSPATSGSTDTQYFGPGTRLTVL.

This clonotype was counted many times. This sequence joins TRBV20-1 and TRBJ2-7, with D perhaps matching TRBD2 (6 bases). Germline V gene sequence: CDR1 DFQATT, CDR2 SNEGSKA (reference sequence). The CDR3 has 13 residues. The V gene lost 5 bases and the J gene lost 0 bases, with 11 bases spanning the gap. The CDR3 nucleotides read TGCAGTGCTCGCCCGACTAGCTCCTACGAGCAGTACTTC. Amino acids: CSARPTSSYEQYF.

This chain joins TRBV24-1 and TRBJ2-3; D is unclear. Per germline, CDR1 KGHDR and CDR2 SFDVKD. The length of the CDR3 is 13 residues. Trimming stripped 6 bases from V and 5 bases from J, with 11 bases between. DNA for the CDR3: TGTGCCACCAGTCTGAGTCTCGGAGATACGCAGTATTTT. Translating gives CATSLSLGDTQYF.

Ten or more counts support this clonotype. The chain links TRBV29-1 to TRBJ2-1, with 8 bases identical to TRBD2. With 5 bases clipped from V and 0 bases from J, the junction kept 3 bases outside the gene matches. Germline assignment: CDR1 SQVTM and CDR2 ANQGSEA. CDR3 length equals 14 residues. CDR3 region: CSVIGTSSYNEQFF. The CDR3 DNA follows: TGCAGCGTTATCGGGACTAGCTCCTACAATGAGCAGTTCTTC.

This clonotype was recorded many times. J is TRBJ1-1 and V is TRBV20-1; TRBD1 aligns across 8 bases. The CDR3 covers 18 residues. Losses at the gene ends were 6 bases for V and 5 bases for J; bases not matched to a gene: 23. Germline-derived CDR1 and CDR2 are DFQATT and SNEGSKA (reference sequence). DNA of the CDR3: TGCAGTGCACCGGGCCCGGACAGGGTTTTCCTACGAAGTACTGAAGCTTTCTTT. This sequence encodes CSAPGPDRVFLRSTEAFF.

The chain recombines TRBV5-4 with TRBJ2-3; D ambiguous. Germline V gene sequence: CDR1 SGHNT, CDR2 YYREEE (reference sequence). The V gene lost 5 bases and the J gene lost 2 bases, with 3 bases spanning the gap. CDR3 length: 11 residues. The CDR3 DNA sequence: TGTGCCAGCAGGGACACAGATACGCAGTATTTT. Amino acid sequence: CASRDTDTQYF.

There are many counts of this clonotype. This chain uses TRBV6-1 with TRBJ2-5, with no clear D. CDR1 is MNHNS, CDR2 SASEGT, per germline. There are 16 residues in the CDR3. V lost 2 bases and J lost 3, with 16 bases in between. The CDR3 sequence: CASSESRAASEETQYF. In DNA, the CDR3 is TGTGCCAGCAGTGAATCTAGGGCAGCCAGTGAAGAGACCCAGTACTTC.

The chain employs TRBV19 and TRBJ2-1; 8 positions agree with TRBD2. J lost 8 bases, V lost 5 bases, and 11 bases had no gene match. This CDR3 has 15 residues. Per germline, CDR1 LNHDA and CDR2 SQIVND (reference sequence). The CDR3 region has the DNA TGTGCCAGTAGTTGGACTAGCAGAGGAGCGGATGAGCAGTTCTTC. It yields the protein CASSWTSRGADEQFF.

The sample holds many counts of this clonotype. The chain recombines TRBV29-1 with TRBJ2-7, with TRBD1 as a possible D gene (5 bases). Trimming removed 4 bases at V and 5 bases at J, with 6 bases between. The CDR3 length is 10 residues. Germline CDR1 reads SQVTM; CDR2 reads ANQGSEA. The CDR3 coding sequence is TGCAGCGTTGTAGGGGACGAGCAGTACTTC. Its translation is CSVVGDEQYF.

Many counts were recorded for this clonotype. The chain has TRBV4-3 and TRBJ1-2; D uncertain. Germline CDR1 LGHNA, CDR2 YSLEER. The CDR3 sequence is 13 residues long. V was shortened by 11 bases and J by 6 bases, with 19 bases between the two germline ends. CDR3: CASRERSSNGYTF. In DNA, the CDR3 is TGCGCCTCAAGAGAGCGCAGCAGCAATGGCTACACCTTC.

This clonotype has only a few counts. The CDR3 is CASTSGGRNEQFF. The CDR3 bases are TGTGCCAGCACTAGCGGGGGACGGAATGAGCAGTTCTTC. This rearrangement joins TRBV9 to TRBJ2-1, with 10 positions matching TRBD2. CDR1 is SGDLS and CDR2 is YYNGEE in the germline V gene. J lost 7 bases, V lost 6 bases, and 4 bases had no gene match. CDR3 length: 13 residues.

The chain carries TRBV19 and TRBJ2-2, with D possibly being TRBD1 (5 bases). V was shortened by 1 base and J by 7 bases, with 16 bases between the two germline ends. Per germline, CDR1 LNHDA and CDR2 SQIVND (reference sequence). The length of the CDR3 is 16 residues. This chain's CDR3 is CASSIGPTASHGELFF. The CDR3 bases are TGTGCCAGTAGTATAGGCCCGACAGCTTCCCACGGGGAGCTGTTTTTT. The full variable domain, rest sourced from reference TRBV19 and TRBJ2-2, is DGGITQSPKYLFRKEGQNVTLSCEQNLNHDAMYWYRQDPGQGLRLIYYSQIVNDFQKGDIAEGYSVSREKKESFPLTVTSAQKNPTAFYLCASSIGPTASHGELFFGEGSRLTVL.

V is TRBV27 and J is TRBJ2-7; possible D gene TRBD1, 6 bases. The CDR3 covers 14 residues. Germline V CDR1 and CDR2: MNHEY, SMNVEV (reference sequence). V was cut by 5 bases and J by 2 bases, with 13 bases left in between. This CDR3 is CASSPWTDAYEQYF. Here the CDR3 DNA reads TGTGCCAGCAGTCCGTGGACAGACGCCTACGAGCAGTACTTC.

CDR3 DNA: TGTGCCAGCAGTTTAGCCCTCGCAGGGGGTCCTAGCACAGATACGCAGTATTTT. This translates into CASSLALAGGPSTDTQYF. This sequence joins TRBV12-3 or TRBV12-4 and TRBJ2-3, with 7 nucleotides matching TRBD1. The ends lost 0 bases at V and 0 bases at J; junction bases unmatched: 9. The CDR3 is 18 amino acids.

At least ten counts were recorded for this clonotype. The rearrangement uses TRBV27 and TRBJ1-2; possibly TRBD1 for D (5 bases). The CDR3 runs 13 residues. Germline CDR1 is MNHEY and CDR2 is SMNVEV (reference sequence). Between the trimmed V and J ends, which lost 5 bases and 4 bases, there was a span of 11 bases. For the CDR3, the DNA is TGTGCCAGCAGTCCCGCAGGGCTCTATGGCTACACCTTC. Translation gives CASSPAGLYGYTF.

The rearrangement uses TRBV9 and TRBJ2-1; D remains unclear. Germline V gene sequence: CDR1 SGDLS, CDR2 YYNGEE. This CDR3 is 16 amino acids long. Trimming pared 0 bases from V and 3 bases from J, leaving 13 bases between. The CDR3 DNA reads as TGTGCCAGCAGCGTAGGAGCTAAACTCCTCTACAATGAGCAGTTCTTC. Amino acids: CASSVGAKLLYNEQFF.